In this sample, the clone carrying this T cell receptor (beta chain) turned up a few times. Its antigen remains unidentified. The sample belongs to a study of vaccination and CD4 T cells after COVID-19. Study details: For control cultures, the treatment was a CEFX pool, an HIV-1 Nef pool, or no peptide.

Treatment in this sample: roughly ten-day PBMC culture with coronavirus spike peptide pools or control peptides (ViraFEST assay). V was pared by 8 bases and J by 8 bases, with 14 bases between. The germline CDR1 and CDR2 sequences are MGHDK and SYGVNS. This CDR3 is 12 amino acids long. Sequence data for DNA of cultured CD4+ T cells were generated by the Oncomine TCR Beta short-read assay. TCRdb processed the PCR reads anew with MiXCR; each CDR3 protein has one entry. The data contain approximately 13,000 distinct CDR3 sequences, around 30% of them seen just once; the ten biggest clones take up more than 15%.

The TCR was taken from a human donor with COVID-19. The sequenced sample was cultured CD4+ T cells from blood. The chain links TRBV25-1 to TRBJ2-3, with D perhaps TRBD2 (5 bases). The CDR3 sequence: CASRTSHGTQYF. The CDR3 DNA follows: TGTGCCAGCCGGACTTCCCATGGTACGCAGTATTTT.